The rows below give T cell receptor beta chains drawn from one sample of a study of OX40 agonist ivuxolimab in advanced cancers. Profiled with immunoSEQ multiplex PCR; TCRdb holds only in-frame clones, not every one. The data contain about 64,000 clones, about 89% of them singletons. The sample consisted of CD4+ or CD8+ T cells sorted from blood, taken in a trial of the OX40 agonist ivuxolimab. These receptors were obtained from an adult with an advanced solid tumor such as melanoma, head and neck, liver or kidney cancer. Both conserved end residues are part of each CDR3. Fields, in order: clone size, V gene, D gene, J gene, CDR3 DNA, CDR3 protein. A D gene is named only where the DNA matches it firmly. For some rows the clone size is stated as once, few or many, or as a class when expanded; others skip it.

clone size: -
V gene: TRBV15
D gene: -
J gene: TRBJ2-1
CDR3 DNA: TGTGCCACCAGCAGAGATCGGGGTAGCGGAGGGCTCGGGGTCTACAATGAGCAGTTCTTC
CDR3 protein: CATSRDRGSGGLGVYNEQFF

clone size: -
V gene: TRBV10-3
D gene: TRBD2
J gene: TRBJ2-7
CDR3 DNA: TGTGCCTCTGGGGGGCGGGAGGACGAGCAGTACTTC
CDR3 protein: CASGGREDEQYF

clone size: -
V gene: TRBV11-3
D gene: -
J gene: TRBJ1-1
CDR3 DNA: TGTGCCAGCAGCTTTGTTAAGTCACGGGGGGGGTTGGACACTGAAGCTTTCTTT
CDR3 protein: CASSFVKSRGGLDTEAFF

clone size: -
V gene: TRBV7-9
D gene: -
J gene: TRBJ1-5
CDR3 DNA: TGTGCCAGCAGCTTAGGACCAGTGGGGGGAAATCAGCCCCAGCATTTT
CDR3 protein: CASSLGPVGGNQPQHF

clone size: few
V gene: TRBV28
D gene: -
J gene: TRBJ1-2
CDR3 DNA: TGTGCCAGCATCCCAGGGACCGATAACTATGGCTACACCTTC
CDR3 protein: CASIPGTDNYGYTF

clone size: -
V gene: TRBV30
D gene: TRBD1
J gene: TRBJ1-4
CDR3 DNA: TGTGCCTGGAGTGTACAAAGGGGGCGAAGTGAAAAACTGTTTTTT
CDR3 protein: CAWSVQRGRSEKLFF

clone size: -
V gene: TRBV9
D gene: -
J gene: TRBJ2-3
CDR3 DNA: TGTGCCAGCAGCGTAGTGAGCACAGATACGCAGTATTTT
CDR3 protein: CASSVVSTDTQYF

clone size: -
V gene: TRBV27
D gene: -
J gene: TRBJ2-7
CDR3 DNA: TGTGCCAGCCGTGGGGGGACCTACGAGCAGTACTTC
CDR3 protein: CASRGGTYEQYF

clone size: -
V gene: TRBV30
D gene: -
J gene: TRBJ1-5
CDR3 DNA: TGTGCCTGGACAGTCAATAGCAATCAGCCCCAGCATTTT
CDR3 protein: CAWTVNSNQPQHF

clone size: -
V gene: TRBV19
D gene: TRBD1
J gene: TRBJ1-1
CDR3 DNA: TGTGCCAGTAGCCAGGACAGGGTTCGGGCTGAAGCTTTCTTT
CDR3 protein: CASSQDRVRAEAFF

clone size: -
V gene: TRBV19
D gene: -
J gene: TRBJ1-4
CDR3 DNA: TGTGCCAGTAGTAACCGGGCCTTCAATGAAAAACTGTTTTTT
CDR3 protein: CASSNRAFNEKLFF

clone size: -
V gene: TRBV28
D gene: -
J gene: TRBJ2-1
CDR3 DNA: TGTGCCAGCAGTTTATGGGGCGGGCTTTACAATGAGCAGTTCTTC
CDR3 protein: CASSLWGGLYNEQFF

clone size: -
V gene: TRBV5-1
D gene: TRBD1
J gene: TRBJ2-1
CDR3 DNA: TGCGCCAGCAGCTTGGGGATTGACAGGGGTAGGAATGAGCAGTTCTTC
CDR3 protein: CASSLGIDRGRNEQFF

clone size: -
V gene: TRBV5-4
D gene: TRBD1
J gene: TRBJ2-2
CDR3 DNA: TGTGCCAGCAGCTTGGGACAGGGGATGGTCGGGGAGCTGTTTTTT
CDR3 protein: CASSLGQGMVGELFF

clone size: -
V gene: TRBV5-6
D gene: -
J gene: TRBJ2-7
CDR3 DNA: TGTGCCAGCAGCGGGGAGAAGGGGGGCAACGAGCAGTACTTC
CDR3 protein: CASSGEKGGNEQYF

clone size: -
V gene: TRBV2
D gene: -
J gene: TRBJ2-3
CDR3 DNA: TGTGCCAGCAGGGTCAGGCGGGGAGATACGCAGTATTTT
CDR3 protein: CASRVRRGDTQYF

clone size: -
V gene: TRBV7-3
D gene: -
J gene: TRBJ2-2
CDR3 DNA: TGTGCCAGCAGCTTAGACGGACCCACTGGGGAGCTGTTTTTT
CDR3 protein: CASSLDGPTGELFF

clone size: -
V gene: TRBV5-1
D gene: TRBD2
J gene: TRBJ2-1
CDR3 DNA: TGCGCCAGCAGCCTTCGAGTGGGGGGGACCTACAATGAGCAGTTCTTC
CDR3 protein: CASSLRVGGTYNEQFF

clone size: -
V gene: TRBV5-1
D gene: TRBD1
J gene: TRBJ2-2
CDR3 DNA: TGCGCCAGCAGCAAGGACAGGGTTGCCGGGGAGCTGTTTTTT
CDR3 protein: CASSKDRVAGELFF

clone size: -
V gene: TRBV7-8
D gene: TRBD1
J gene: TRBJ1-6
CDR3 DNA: TGTGCCAGCAGCTCACGGGACAGAACGAATTCACCCCTCCACTTT
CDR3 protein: CASSSRDRTNSPLHF

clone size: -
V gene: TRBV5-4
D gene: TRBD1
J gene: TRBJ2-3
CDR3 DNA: TGTGCCAGCAGAGGGACAGGGGCAGATACGCAGTATTTT
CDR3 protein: CASRGTGADTQYF

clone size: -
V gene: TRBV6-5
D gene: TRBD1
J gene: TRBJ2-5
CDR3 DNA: TGTGCCAGCAGTTACGGGACAGTACAAGAGACCCAGTACTTC
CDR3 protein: CASSYGTVQETQYF